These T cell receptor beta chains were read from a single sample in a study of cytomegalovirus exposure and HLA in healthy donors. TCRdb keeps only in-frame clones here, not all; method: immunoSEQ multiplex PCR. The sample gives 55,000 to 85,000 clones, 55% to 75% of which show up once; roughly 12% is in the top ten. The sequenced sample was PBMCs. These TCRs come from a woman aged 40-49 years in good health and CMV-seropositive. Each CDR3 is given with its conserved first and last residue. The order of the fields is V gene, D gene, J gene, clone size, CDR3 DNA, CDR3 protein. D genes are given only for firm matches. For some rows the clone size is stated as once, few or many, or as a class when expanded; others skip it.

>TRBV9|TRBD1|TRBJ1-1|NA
TGTGCCAGCAGCGGCACAGGGGGCCTTGAAGCTTTCTTT
CASSGTGGLEAFF
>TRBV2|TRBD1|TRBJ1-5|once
TGTGCCAGCAGTGAGGCTAGACAGGGAGTTCAGCCCCAGCATTTT
CASSEARQGVQPQHF
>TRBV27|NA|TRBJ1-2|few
TGTGCCAGCAGTTTGTCCGGCTATGGCTACACCTTC
CASSLSGYGYTF
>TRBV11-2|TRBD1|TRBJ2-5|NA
TGTGCCAGCAGCTTTGGGGACAGACAAGAGACCCAGTACTTC
CASSFGDRQETQYF
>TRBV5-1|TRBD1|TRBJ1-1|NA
TGCGCCAGCAGCTTGCAGGGGGTGAACACTGAAGCTTTCTTT
CASSLQGVNTEAFF
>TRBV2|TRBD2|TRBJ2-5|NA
TGTGCCATCAGCGGGACTAGCGGGCCTAGATCCCAAGAGACCCAGTACTTC
CAISGTSGPRSQETQYF
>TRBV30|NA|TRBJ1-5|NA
TGTGCCTGGAGTAAGCAGGGCAATCAGCCCCAGCATTTT
CAWSKQGNQPQHF
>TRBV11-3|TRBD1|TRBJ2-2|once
TGTGCCAGCAGCTTAGGACAGGGTGCCACCGGGGAGCTGTTTTTT
CASSLGQGATGELFF
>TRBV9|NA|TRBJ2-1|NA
TGTGCCAGCAGCCCCCAAGAAACCTACGGTGAGCAGTTCTTC
CASSPQETYGEQFF
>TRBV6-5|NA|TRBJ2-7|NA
TGTGCCAGCAGTTATTTCGGGAACTTC
CASSYFGNF
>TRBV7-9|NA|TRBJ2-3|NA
TGTGCCAGCAGCTTAGGTAGTCATGCAGATACGCAGTATTTT
CASSLGSHADTQYF
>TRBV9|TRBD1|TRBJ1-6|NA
TGTGCCAGCAGCGCGCAATGGGGACAGGGGCTTTCACCCCTCCACTTT
CASSAQWGQGLSPLHF
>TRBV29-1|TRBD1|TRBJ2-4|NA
TGCAGCGTTTCCCAACAGGGGATCGCCAAAAACATTCAGTACTTC
CSVSQQGIAKNIQYF
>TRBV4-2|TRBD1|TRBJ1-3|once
TGTGCCAGCAGCCAAGAGGATGGGACAGGGGGAAACACCATATATTTT
CASSQEDGTGGNTIYF
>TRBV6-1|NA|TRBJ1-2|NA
TGTGCCAGCAGTGAAGGCGGAACAAACTATGGCTACACCTTC
CASSEGGTNYGYTF
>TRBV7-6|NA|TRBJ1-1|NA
TGTGCCAGCAGCGCGCAGGCACCCGGGGACACTGAAGCTTTCTTT
CASSAQAPGDTEAFF
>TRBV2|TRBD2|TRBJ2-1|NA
TGTGCCAGCAGGGGACTAGCGGGAGGTTTAGACAATGAGCAGTTCTTC
CASRGLAGGLDNEQFF
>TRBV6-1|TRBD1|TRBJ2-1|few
TGTGCCAGCAGGATCGACAGGGTCCATGAGCAGTTCTTC
CASRIDRVHEQFF
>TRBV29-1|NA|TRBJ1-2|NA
TGCAGCGTTGGTCCTTCTTCGTTC
CSVGPSSF
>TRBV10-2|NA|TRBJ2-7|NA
TGCGCCAGCAGCGGACTCCTACTTAACGAGCAGTACTTC
CASSGLLLNEQYF
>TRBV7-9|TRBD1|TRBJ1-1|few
TGTGCCAGCAGCCCGACAGGGGGCACTGAAGCTTTCTTT
CASSPTGGTEAFF
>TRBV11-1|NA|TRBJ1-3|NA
TGTGCCAGCAGCCACGGCCGGGGTAACACCATATATTTT
CASSHGRGNTIYF
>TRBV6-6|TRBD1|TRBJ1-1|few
TGTGCCAGCAGATCGACAGGGGCCACTGAAGCTTTCTTT
CASRSTGATEAFF